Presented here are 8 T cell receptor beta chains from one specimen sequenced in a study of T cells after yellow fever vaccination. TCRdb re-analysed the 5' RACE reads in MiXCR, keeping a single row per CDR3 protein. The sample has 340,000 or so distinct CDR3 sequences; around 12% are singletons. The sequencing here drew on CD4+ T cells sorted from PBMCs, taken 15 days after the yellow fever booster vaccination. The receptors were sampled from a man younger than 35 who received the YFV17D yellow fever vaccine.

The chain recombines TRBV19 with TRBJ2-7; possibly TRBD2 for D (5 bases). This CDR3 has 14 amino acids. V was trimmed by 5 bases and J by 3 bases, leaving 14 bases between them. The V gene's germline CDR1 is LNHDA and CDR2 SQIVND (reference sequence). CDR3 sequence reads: CASSPREGNYEQYF. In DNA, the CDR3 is TGTGCCAGTAGTCCCCGGGAAGGGAACTACGAGCAGTACTTC.

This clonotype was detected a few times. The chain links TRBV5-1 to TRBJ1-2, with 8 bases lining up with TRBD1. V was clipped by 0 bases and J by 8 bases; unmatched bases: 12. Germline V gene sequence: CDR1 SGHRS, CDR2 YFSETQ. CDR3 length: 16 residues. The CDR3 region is CASSLATGTGPGGYTF. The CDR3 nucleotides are TGCGCCAGCAGCTTGGCCACCGGGACAGGCCCCGGGGGCTACACCTTC.

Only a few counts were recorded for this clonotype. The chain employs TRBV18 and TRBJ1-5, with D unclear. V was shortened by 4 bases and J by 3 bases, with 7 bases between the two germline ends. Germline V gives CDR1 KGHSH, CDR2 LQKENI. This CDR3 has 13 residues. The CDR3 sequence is CASSLRDNQPQHF. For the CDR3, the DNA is TGTGCCAGCTCACTCCGGGACAATCAGCCCCAGCATTTT.

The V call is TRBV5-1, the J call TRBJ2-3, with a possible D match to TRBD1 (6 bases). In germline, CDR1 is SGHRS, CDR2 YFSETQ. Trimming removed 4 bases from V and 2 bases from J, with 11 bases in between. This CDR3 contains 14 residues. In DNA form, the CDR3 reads TGCGCCAGCAGCATCCGGGACAACACAGATACGCAGTATTTT. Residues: CASSIRDNTDTQYF.

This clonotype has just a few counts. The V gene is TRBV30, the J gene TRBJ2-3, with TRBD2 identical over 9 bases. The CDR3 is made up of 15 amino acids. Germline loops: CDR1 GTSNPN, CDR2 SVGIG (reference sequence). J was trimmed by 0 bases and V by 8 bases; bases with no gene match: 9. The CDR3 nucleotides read TGTGCCGGGACTCTAGCGGGGCTAAGCACAGATACGCAGTATTTT. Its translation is CAGTLAGLSTDTQYF.

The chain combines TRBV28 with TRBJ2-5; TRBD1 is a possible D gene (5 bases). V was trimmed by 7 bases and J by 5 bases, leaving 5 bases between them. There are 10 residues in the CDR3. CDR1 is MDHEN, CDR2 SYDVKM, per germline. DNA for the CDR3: TGTGCCAGCACAGGGGAGACCCAGTACTTC. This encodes CASTGETQYF.

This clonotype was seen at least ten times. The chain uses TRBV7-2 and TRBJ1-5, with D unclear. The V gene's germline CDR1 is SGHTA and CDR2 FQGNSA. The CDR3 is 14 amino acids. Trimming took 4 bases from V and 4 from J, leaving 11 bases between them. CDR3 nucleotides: TGTGCCAGCAGCTCCAGGTCGGGGAATCAGCCCCAGCATTTT. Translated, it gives CASSSRSGNQPQHF. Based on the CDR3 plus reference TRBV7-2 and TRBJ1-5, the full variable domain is GAGVSQSPSNKVTEKGKDVELRCDPISGHTALYWYRQSLGQGLEFLIYFQGNSAPDKSGLPSDRFSAERTGGSVSTLTIQRTQQEDSAVYLCASSSRSGNQPQHFGDGTRLSIL.

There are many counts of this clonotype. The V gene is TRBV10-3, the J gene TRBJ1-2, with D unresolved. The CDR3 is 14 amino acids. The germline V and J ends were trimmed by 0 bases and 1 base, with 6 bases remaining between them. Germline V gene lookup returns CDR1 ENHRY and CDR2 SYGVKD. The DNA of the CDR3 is TGTGCCATCAGTGAGTCGGACCTTAACTATGGCTACACCTTC. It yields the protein CAISESDLNYGYTF.